This T cell receptor beta chain stems from a study of CD8 T cells in Susac syndrome. Sequencing of TCR beta was carried out in blood CD8+ and CD4+ T cells. Random hexamers were used to reverse transcribe an amount of about 0.45 to 1 ug RNA. One entry per CDR3 protein, called by TCRdb with MiXCR from the immunoSEQ multiplex PCR reads. The top ten hold 0.1% of the sample, which has roughly 200,000 distinct CDR3 sequences, 85% to 95% seen once. The CDR3 covers 15 residues. CDR1 is KGHDR, CDR2 SFDVKD, per germline. V was trimmed by 3 bases and J by 8 bases, leaving 15 bases between them. This TCR was sampled from a human donor in good health. Material: CD4+ T cells from PBMCs. The gene calls are TRBV24-1 and TRBJ2-2; D is unclear. CDR3 coding DNA: TGTGCCACCAGTGATAATTCTCCAGGAGTTGGGGAGCTGTTTTTT. The encoded protein is CATSDNSPGVGELFF.